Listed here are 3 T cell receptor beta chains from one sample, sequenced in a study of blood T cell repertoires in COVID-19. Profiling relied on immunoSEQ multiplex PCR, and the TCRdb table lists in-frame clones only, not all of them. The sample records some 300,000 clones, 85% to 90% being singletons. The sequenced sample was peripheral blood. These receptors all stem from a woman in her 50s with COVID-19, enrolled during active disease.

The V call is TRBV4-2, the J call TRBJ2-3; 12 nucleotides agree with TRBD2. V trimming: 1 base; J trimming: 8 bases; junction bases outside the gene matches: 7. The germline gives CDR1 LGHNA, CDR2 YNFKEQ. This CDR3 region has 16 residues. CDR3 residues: CASSQGTSGNRGTQYF. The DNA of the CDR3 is TGTGCCAGCAGCCAAGGGACTAGCGGGAACAGAGGTACGCAGTATTTT.

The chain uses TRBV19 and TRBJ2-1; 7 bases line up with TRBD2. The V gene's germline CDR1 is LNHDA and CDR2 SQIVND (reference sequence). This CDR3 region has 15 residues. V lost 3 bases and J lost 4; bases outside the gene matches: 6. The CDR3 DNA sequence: TGTGCCAGTAGTATTGGGGGGGACCTATACAATGAGCAGTTCTTC. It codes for CASSIGGDLYNEQFF.

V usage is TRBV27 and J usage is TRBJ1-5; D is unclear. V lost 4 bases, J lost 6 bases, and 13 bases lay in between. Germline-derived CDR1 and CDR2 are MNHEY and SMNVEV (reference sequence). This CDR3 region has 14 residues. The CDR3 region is CASSWHQEGQPQHF. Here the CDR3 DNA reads TGTGCCAGCAGTTGGCACCAGGAGGGTCAGCCCCAGCATTTT.